This entry describes one TCR beta chain. This table comes from immunoSEQ multiplex PCR, and its TCRdb copy is limited to in-frame clones, with some not included. The sample includes about 220,000 clones, 80% to 90% of them seen just once. This sample is drawn from a study of blood T cell repertoires in COVID-19. Study-wide context: Sample material is recorded as cDNA or gDNA derived from T cells, B-cell-depleted T cells, or PBMCs.

The CDR3 extends over 16 amino acids. The junction had 9 bases not matched to a gene; V was cut back by 3 bases and J by 2 bases. Germline V CDR1 and CDR2: KGHSH, LQKENI. Sequenced input: peripheral blood. The rearrangement joins TRBV18 to TRBJ1-1; 7 bases match TRBD1. The sequence derives from a woman aged 60-75 years who had recovered from COVID-19. The DNA of the CDR3 is TGTGCCAGCTCACCTAAAATGGGACAGATTAACACTGAAGCTTTCTTT. Translation gives CASSPKMGQINTEAFF.